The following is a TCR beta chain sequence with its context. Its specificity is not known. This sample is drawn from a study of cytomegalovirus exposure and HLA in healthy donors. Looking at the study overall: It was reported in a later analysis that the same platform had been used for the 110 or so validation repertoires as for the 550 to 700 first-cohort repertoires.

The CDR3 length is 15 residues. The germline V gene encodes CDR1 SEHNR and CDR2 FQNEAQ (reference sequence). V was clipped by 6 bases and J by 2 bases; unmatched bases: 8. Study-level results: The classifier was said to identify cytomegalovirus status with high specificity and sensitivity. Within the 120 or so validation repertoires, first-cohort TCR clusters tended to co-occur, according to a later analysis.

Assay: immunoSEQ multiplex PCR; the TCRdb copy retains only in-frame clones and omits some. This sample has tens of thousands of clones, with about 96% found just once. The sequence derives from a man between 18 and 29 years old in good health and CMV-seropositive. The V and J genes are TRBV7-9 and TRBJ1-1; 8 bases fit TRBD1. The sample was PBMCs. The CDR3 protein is CASRSNRGFNTEAFF. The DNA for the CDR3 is TGTGCCAGCAGATCCAACAGGGGGTTTAACACTGAAGCTTTCTTT.